This entry describes one T cell receptor beta chain. Its antigen remains unidentified. It has no much larger one-base neighbor in the sample; base qualities were not kept. The data derive from a study of blood T cell repertoires in COVID-19 (dated by TCRdb to 2018 to 2021). The study in broad terms: Samples covering the acute and convalescent phases of COVID-19 were provided by collaborators in the United States, Italy and Spain. The material from the prospective study consisted of cDNA or gDNA derived from T cells, B-cell-depleted T cells, or PBMCs. Subjects who had been exposed to COVID-19, were actively infected with it, or had recovered from it provided the deeply sampled blood TCRbeta repertoires that made up the dataset. The repertoires were released in a freely available public database intended as a resource for research on the immune response to SARS-CoV-2. Where HLA class I and class II types were available, the types were taken from metadata supplied by the sample provider, not from assay-based typing. The samples were drawn from two sources: the first 160 participants of the ongoing ImmuneRACE study, and fewer than 1,500 subjects contributed by 6 global collaborators. The sample metadata nearly always contained a de-identified subject ID, COVID-19 status, age in years and sex. Points the paper makes about the study in general: How much clinical and demographic metadata was included differed by source and by participant, and the metadata was provided uncurated.

TCRbeta CDR3 regions were amplified from genomic DNA by means of the immunoSEQ Assay, a bias-controlled multiplex PCR. In the paper's pipeline: Nucleated cell counts per sample were estimated from amplification of reference gene primers within the assay. To quantify the absolute abundance of each unique TCRbeta CDR3 rearrangement, sequence reads were collapsed and filtered. For each sample, productive Simpson clonality was calculated by taking the square root of Simpson's diversity index across productive rearrangements. The clones in this table, taken by TCRdb from immuneACCESS, are in-frame only. Not every clone is retained; where verified, under half of the shortfall comes from an unresolved V gene, and the cause of the rest is unknown. The V and J calls and the clone size are those of that table, but D and trimming were determined from the DNA. Recorded for this sample are fewer than 90,000 clones; roughly 87% of them occurred a single time. The ten largest account for approximately 15% of the sample.

The collaborating institutions used their own protocols to collect whole blood in K2EDTA tubes. For TCRbeta analysis, collaborator samples were shipped as frozen whole blood, as isolated PBMCs, or as DNA extracted from either sample type. CDR1 is given as SGHTA and CDR2 as FQGNSA, both from the germline V gene. The germline V end is reduced by 5 bases and the J end by 4 bases; junction bases left unmatched: 3. Its CDR3 holds 16 amino acids, cysteine through phenylalanine. Of the read, only the CDR3 DNA is kept; its 48 bases are in frame from base 1. Sequenced sample: peripheral blood. The sequence is built from TRBV7-2 and TRBJ2-2, with TRBD2 matching 14 junction bases. This TCR was sampled from a male donor with acute or convalescent COVID-19. The bases are TGTGCCAGCAGCAAGGGACTAGCGGGGGTCACCGGGGAGCTGTTTTTT. Translation gives CASSKGLAGVTGELFF.